Listed below are T cell receptor beta chains from one sample, sequenced in a study of T cell responses to AZD1222 COVID-19 vaccine. Profiled with immunoSEQ multiplex PCR; TCRdb holds only in-frame clones, not every one. The sample consists of 150,000 to 200,000 clones, about 94% of them appearing once. The sample in question was peripheral blood, obtained on day 0 of AZD1222 vaccination. Source of these receptors: an adult in good health. CDR3s include the opening cysteine and the closing phenylalanine or tryptophan. The D gene is left open where the match is weak. Clone size, where shown, is once, few, many, or a class for clones that have expanded.

TGTGCCAGCAGTCCCGAGGGCAGCGTCTTGGTCAATGAGCAGTTCTTC | CASSPEGSVLVNEQFF | TRBV27 | . | TRBJ2-1 | .
TGTGCCAGCAGTCTACACTTAAACAACTACGAGCAGTACTTC | CASSLHLNNYEQYF | TRBV27 | . | TRBJ2-7 | .
TGTGCCAGCAGCTTTTTGTTGCGCTCCTACAATGAGCAGTTCTTC | CASSFLLRSYNEQFF | TRBV5-8 | . | TRBJ2-1 | .
TGCGCCAGCAGCTTGGCCGTGGGGCTCGCGGATTACGAGCAGTACTTC | CASSLAVGLADYEQYF | TRBV5-1 | . | TRBJ2-7 | .
TGTGCCAGCAGCTTGGTTGGGAGGGCAGATACGCAGTATTTT | CASSLVGRADTQYF | TRBV5-4 | TRBD2 | TRBJ2-3 | .
TGCGCCAGCAGCACGGGACTAGCTGGAGAGCAGTACTTC | CASSTGLAGEQYF | TRBV5-1 | TRBD2 | TRBJ2-7 | .
TGTGCCAGCAGCTTAGGAACCGGGGAGCTGTTTTTT | CASSLGTGELFF | TRBV7-9 | . | TRBJ2-2 | .
TGCGCCAGCAGGAACCCTACAGGGAAGAACACCGGGGAGCTGTTTTTT | CASRNPTGKNTGELFF | TRBV5-1 | . | TRBJ2-2 | .
TGTGCCAGCAGCCACCGGACAGGGCAGGAACCTGCGAACACTGAAGCTTTCTTT | CASSHRTGQEPANTEAFF | TRBV7-9 | TRBD1 | TRBJ1-1 | .
TGTGCCAGCTCAGCCCGGGACACCCACGAGCAGTACTTC | CASSARDTHEQYF | TRBV18 | . | TRBJ2-7 | few
TGTGCCAGTAGTTTGGGGCCTACAAATCAGCCCCAGCATTTT | CASSLGPTNQPQHF | TRBV19 | . | TRBJ1-5 | .
TGTGCCAGCACGGACAGGGAGGGCTCCTACGAGCAGTACTTC | CASTDREGSYEQYF | TRBV2 | . | TRBJ2-7 | .
TGCGCCAGCAGCTTGCCCGGACAAAAACCGAGAAACACCATATATTTT | CASSLPGQKPRNTIYF | TRBV5-1 | . | TRBJ1-3 | .
TGTGCCAGCAGTGAAGGACGGCAGCAGCCCCAGCATTTT | CASSEGRQQPQHF | TRBV2 | . | TRBJ1-5 | .
TGTGCCAGCAGTGAATCGGGTCTAGCGGGAGCGAACACCGGGGAGCTGTTTTTT | CASSESGLAGANTGELFF | TRBV6-1 | TRBD2 | TRBJ2-2 | .
TGTGCCAGCAGCTTCAGGACGGGAGAGCAGTTCTTC | CASSFRTGEQFF | TRBV7-6 | . | TRBJ2-1 | .